A single sample is the source of the 26 T cell receptor beta chains below, sequenced in a study of blood T cell repertoires in COVID-19. Sequenced by immunoSEQ multiplex PCR; TCRdb stores in-frame clones only, minus some. The table records about 45,000 clones, approximately 85% of them present only once. Material for sequencing was peripheral blood. These receptors were obtained from a woman older than 75 with acute or convalescent COVID-19.

The chain combines TRBV6-6 with TRBJ1-1; D is perhaps TRBD1 (6 bases). CDR1 MNHNY and CDR2 SVGAGI come from the germline V gene (reference sequence). This CDR3 region has 15 residues. Trimming took 9 bases from V and 6 from J, leaving 23 bases between them. The CDR3 DNA reads TGTGCCAGTTCAAGGACAGAGGAGCAATCTGCTGAAGCTTTCTTT. As protein: CASSRTEEQSAEAFF.

This clone appeared a few times. The chain is built from TRBV27 and TRBJ1-3, with TRBD1 as a possible D gene (6 bases). The CDR3 runs to 14 residues. V dropped 6 bases and J dropped 0 bases, with 9 bases sitting between them. Germline V CDR1 and CDR2: MNHEY, SMNVEV (reference sequence). Here the CDR3 reads CASSTGTSGNTIYF. The CDR3, as DNA: TGTGCCAGCAGCACAGGGACCTCTGGAAACACCATATATTTT.

V usage is TRBV27 and J usage is TRBJ1-4; no clear D gene. Trimming removed 3 bases at V and 8 bases at J, with 7 bases between. Germline V CDR1 and CDR2: MNHEY, SMNVEV (reference sequence). The CDR3 consists of 12 residues. DNA of the CDR3: TGTGCCAGCAGTTTCCCGGGGGAAAAACTGTTTTTT. Its translation is CASSFPGEKLFF.

The V and J genes are TRBV20-1 and TRBJ2-2; the D gene is possibly TRBD2 (5 bases). Looked up from germline, CDR1 is DFQATT and CDR2 is SNEGSKA (reference sequence). The V and J ends lost 3 bases and 6 bases respectively, with 14 bases between them. The CDR3 length is 14 residues. The CDR3 coding sequence is TGCAGTGCTAGTGATCTCGGAGGAGCCGGGGAGCTGTTTTTT. Translated, it gives CSASDLGGAGELFF.

This clone was found a few times. This sequence joins TRBV18 and TRBJ2-2, with 13 bases aligning to TRBD2. Trimming took 3 bases from V and 5 from J; bases not matched to a gene: 0. This CDR3 contains 15 residues. Germline V gives CDR1 KGHSH, CDR2 LQKENI. The chain's CDR3 is CASSPGLAGTGELFF. Here the CDR3 DNA reads TGTGCCAGCTCACCGGGACTAGCGGGAACCGGGGAGCTGTTTTTT.

This clone is a singleton in its sample. In nucleotides, the CDR3 is TGTGCCATCCCGACCGGGCCGCGAGGCGGGGAACTGTTTTTT. It is translated as CAIPTGPRGGELFF. The chain joins TRBV10-3 to TRBJ1-4; D is unresolved. Germline V gene lookup returns CDR1 ENHRY and CDR2 SYGVKD. V was clipped by 8 bases and J by 12 bases, with 22 bases between them. CDR3 length: 14 residues.

The CDR3 region is CASSQADRFSDNEQFF. CDR3 DNA: TGCGCCAGCAGCCAAGCCGACAGGTTCAGCGACAATGAGCAGTTCTTC. The chain employs TRBV4-1 and TRBJ2-1; maybe TRBD1 (6 bases). The CDR3 is made up of 16 amino acids. The germline CDR1 and CDR2 sequences are MGHRA and YSYEKL. The V end was cut by 1 base, the J end by 5 bases, with 15 bases between.

Only one count was recorded for this clone. V gene TRBV6-5 combines with J gene TRBJ1-2; 9 bases are shared with TRBD1. Per germline, CDR1 MNHEY and CDR2 SVGAGI. The CDR3 is made up of 15 amino acids. Trimming removed 6 bases from V and 4 bases from J; junction bases left unmatched: 9. CDR3 coding DNA: TGTGCCAGCAGAGTCGCCGGGACAGGGAGCTATGGCTACACCTTC. This translates into CASRVAGTGSYGYTF.

This chain links TRBV12-3 or TRBV12-4 with TRBJ1-1; the D is unclear. The CDR3 is made up of 12 amino acids. V was clipped by 5 bases and J by 5 bases, with 9 bases between them. The CDR3, as DNA: TGTGCCAGCAGTCGAGCCGGGACTGAAGCTTTCTTT. This translates into CASSRAGTEAFF.

This clone was detected only once. This chain uses TRBV5-5 with TRBJ2-7, with TRBD1 identical over 7 bases. Germline V CDR1 and CDR2: SGHKS, YYEKEE (reference sequence). V lost 2 bases and J lost 2; bases outside the gene matches: 13. CDR3 length equals 17 residues. DNA for the CDR3: TGTGCCAGCAGCTTCCTCCCACCGGGACAGAGAACCTACGAGCAGTACTTC. Translation gives CASSFLPPGQRTYEQYF.

This clone was found once. The rearrangement joins TRBV9 to TRBJ2-6; 8 nucleotides match TRBD1. CDR3 length: 18 residues. With 4 bases clipped from V and 0 bases from J, the junction kept 9 bases outside the gene matches. In germline, CDR1 is SGDLS, CDR2 YYNGEE. For the CDR3, the DNA is TGTGCCAGCAGCCTAACCGGGACAGGAGACTCTGGGGCCAACGTCCTGACTTTC. It codes for CASSLTGTGDSGANVLTF.

The chain is built from TRBV3-1 (or the pseudogene TRBV3-2) and TRBJ2-1, with 12 bases aligning to TRBD2. The CDR3 totals 16 residues. Losses at the gene ends were 0 bases for V and 5 bases for J; bases not matched to a gene: 2. Germline V lookup: CDR1 LGHDT, CDR2 YNNKEL (reference sequence). DNA for the CDR3: TGTGCCAGCAGCCAAGACCGACTAGCGGGGGACAATGAGCAGTTCTTC. Amino acids: CASSQDRLAGDNEQFF.

V usage is TRBV18 and J usage is TRBJ1-1, with D perhaps matching TRBD1 (6 bases). The CDR3 extends over 17 amino acids. Trimming stripped 2 bases from V and 4 bases from J, with 20 bases between. Per germline, CDR1 KGHSH and CDR2 LQKENI. CDR3 nucleotides: TGTGCCAGCTCACCAGTACCGACAACTCAGGGGCGCACTGAAGCTTTCTTT. It yields the protein CASSPVPTTQGRTEAFF.

This clone is a singleton in its sample. V usage is TRBV6-6 and J usage is TRBJ1-4; no clear D. V dropped 8 bases and J dropped 0 bases, with 16 bases sitting between them. This CDR3 has 16 amino acids. Germline V lookup: CDR1 MNHNY, CDR2 SVGAGI (reference sequence). DNA for the CDR3: TGTGCCAGCGGCGGCCCCGCTCAGTCAACTAATGAAAAACTGTTTTTT. Translation: CASGGPAQSTNEKLFF.

This chain links TRBV3-1 (or the pseudogene TRBV3-2) with TRBJ2-3; 8 nucleotides line up with TRBD2. Germline V lookup: CDR1 LGHDT, CDR2 YNNKEL (reference sequence). With V trimmed by 4 bases and J by 4 bases, 7 bases remained unmatched. The CDR3 runs to 15 residues. CDR3 sequence (DNA): TGTGCCAGCAGCCCAGACGGGAGGGCAGCAGATACGCAGTATTTT. It codes for CASSPDGRAADTQYF.

The chain couples TRBV6-5 to TRBJ1-2, with TRBD1 matching 7 bases. Germline V gene data show CDR1 as MNHEY and CDR2 as SVGAGI. CDR3 length equals 15 residues. The J segment lost 3 bases and the V segment lost 10 bases, leaving 14 bases of the junction unmatched. The CDR3 loop reads CATVTGPALDYGYTF. The CDR3 DNA reads as TGTGCCACCGTGACAGGGCCGGCGTTAGACTATGGCTACACCTTC.

V is TRBV5-4 and J is TRBJ2-1; TRBD2 matches 8 bases. CDR3 length: 16 residues. V was clipped by 5 bases and J by 2 bases; unmatched bases: 9. Germline V lookup: CDR1 SGHNT, CDR2 YYREEE (reference sequence). CDR3 in amino acids: CASRPRTSPPYNEQFF. CDR3 DNA sequence: TGTGCCAGCAGGCCTCGGACTAGCCCTCCCTACAATGAGCAGTTCTTC.

This clone was observed a handful of times. The rearrangement joins TRBV2 to TRBJ1-1; D is possibly TRBD1 (6 bases). V dropped 4 bases and J dropped 0 bases, with 12 bases sitting between them. The CDR3 length is 15 residues. Looked up from germline, CDR1 is SNHLY and CDR2 is FYNNEI. The CDR3 bases are TGTGCCAGCAGTGGAACCAGGACAGTGAACACTGAAGCTTTCTTT. It encodes CASSGTRTVNTEAFF. Drawing the rest from reference TRBV2 and TRBJ1-1, the complete variable domain is EPEVTQTPSHQVTQMGQEVILRCVPISNHLYFYWYRQILGQKVEFLVSFYNNEISEKSEIFDDQFSVERPDGSNFTLKIRSTKLEDSAMYFCASSGTRTVNTEAFFGQGTRLTVV.

This clone was recorded only once. The rearrangement links TRBV29-1 to TRBJ1-4; no clear D gene. This CDR3 contains 15 residues. With 6 bases removed from V and 6 bases from J, the gap between germline ends came to 20 bases. Germline CDR1 is SQVTM and CDR2 is ANQGSEA. The CDR3 region has the DNA TGCAGCGTCCCGAGCCAAGGAGACCACTATGAAAAACTGTTTTTT. Its protein product is CSVPSQGDHYEKLFF.

The rearrangement links TRBV16 to TRBJ1-4; D is unresolved. Germline-derived CDR1 and CDR2 are KGHSY and FQNENV. CDR3 size: 13 residues. Trimming removed 4 bases at V and 8 bases at J, with 11 bases between. CDR3 sequence: CASSRKRGEKLFF. The CDR3 nucleotides are TGTGCCAGCAGCCGAAAACGCGGGGAAAAACTGTTTTTT.

The V and J genes are TRBV18 and TRBJ2-1, with 11 bases that match TRBD2. Trimming took 1 base from V and 8 from J; bases not matched to a gene: 10. Germline CDR1 reads KGHSH; CDR2 reads LQKENI. CDR3 length: 17 residues. CDR3: CASSPQFSGRAGDEQFF. CDR3 nucleotides: TGTGCCAGCTCACCACAGTTTAGCGGGAGGGCCGGGGATGAGCAGTTCTTC. The full variable domain, with the rest looked up from reference TRBV18 and TRBJ2-1, is NAGVMQNPRHLVRRRGQEARLRCSPMKGHSHVYWYRQLPEEGLKFMVYLQKENIIDESGMPKERFSAEFPKEGPSILRIQQVVRGDSAAYFCASSPQFSGRAGDEQFFGPGTRLTVL.

V gene TRBV5-1 combines with J gene TRBJ2-1, with 8 bases identical to TRBD2. The CDR3 length is 15 residues. The germline gives CDR1 SGHRS, CDR2 YFSETQ. Trimming took 4 bases from V and 1 from J; bases not matched to a gene: 4. This CDR3 reads CASSRAGESYNEQFF. The CDR3 nucleotides read TGCGCCAGCAGCCGAGCGGGAGAGTCCTACAATGAGCAGTTCTTC.

V gene TRBV28 combines with J gene TRBJ1-5, with D perhaps matching TRBD1 (6 bases). The germline V gene has CDR1 MDHEN and CDR2 SYDVKM. Trimming took 4 bases from V and 3 from J, leaving 13 bases between them. This CDR3 spans 15 amino acids. The CDR3 DNA reads TGTGCCAGCAGTTCCGGGACAAGTAACAATCAGCCCCAGCATTTT. Translation: CASSSGTSNNQPQHF.

The J gene is TRBJ1-5, the V gene TRBV2; 9 nucleotides match TRBD1. The CDR3 is 14 residues long. Unmatched junction bases numbered 3, after V lost 4 bases and J lost 5 bases. The germline CDR1 and CDR2 sequences are SNHLY and FYNNEI. The CDR3: CASSVGQGYQPQHF. The DNA of the CDR3 is TGTGCCAGCAGTGTAGGACAGGGGTATCAGCCCCAGCATTTT.

This clone was seen only once. V is TRBV5-4 and J is TRBJ2-1; 9 nucleotides match TRBD2. The CDR3 is 16 residues long. The V gene end was trimmed by 0 bases and the J gene end by 4 bases; junction bases not matched to a gene: 5. The germline V gene has CDR1 SGHNT and CDR2 YYREEE (reference sequence). The CDR3 region has the DNA TGTGCCAGCAGCTTGGGGAGTAGCGGGAGTTACAATGAGCAGTTCTTC. Protein sequence: CASSLGSSGSYNEQFF.

The chain recombines TRBV30 with TRBJ2-1; tentatively, D is TRBD2 (6 bases). V was pared by 0 bases and J by 0 bases, with 12 bases between. The germline CDR1 and CDR2 sequences are GTSNPN and SVGIG (reference sequence). The CDR3 has 16 amino acids. CDR3: CAWSVRFGGSYNEQFF. The CDR3, as DNA: TGTGCCTGGAGTGTACGCTTCGGGGGCTCCTACAATGAGCAGTTCTTC.